These 7 T cell receptor beta chains share one sample of origin, sequenced in a study of CD8 T cells in Susac syndrome (dated 2019 in TCRdb). Libraries were constructed by the immunoSEQ multiplex PCR assay. RNA was extracted with the RNeasy kit and 0.5 to 1 ug was reverse transcribed using random hexamers. TCRdb handled the public reads itself, with Q25 trimming in fastp and clone calling in MiXCR, and kept productive beta chains. Under each unique CDR3 protein, matching rows form one entry showing the most common genes and DNA. The sample table contains under 200,000 distinct CDR3 sequences; only one count was recorded for around 94% of them. The leading ten clones occupy under 0.15% of the sample. Sequences were obtained from CD4+ T cells from PBMCs. The source of these receptors is a human donor in good health.

The chain joins TRBV29-1 to TRBJ1-1; D call uncertain. Trimming stripped 7 bases from V and 3 bases from J, with 15 bases between. Germline V lookup: CDR1 SQVTM, CDR2 ANQGSEA. This CDR3 has 13 residues. The CDR3 reads CSAELIFDTEAFF. The CDR3 bases are TGCAGCGCCGAACTAATTTTCGACACTGAAGCTTTCTTT.

The genes are TRBV3-1 and TRBJ2-1; the match to TRBD2 covers 8 bases. Germline trimming cut 5 bases from V and 8 bases from J; bases unmatched to any gene: 8. The CDR3 sequence is 14 residues long. CDR1 and CDR2 (germline): LGHDT, YNNKEL (reference sequence). Here the CDR3 reads CASSLRGGGDEQFF. As DNA, the CDR3 is TGTGCCAGCAGCTTACGGGGGGGCGGCGATGAGCAGTTCTTC.

V gene TRBV29-1 combines with J gene TRBJ1-1; D possibly corresponds to TRBD1 (5 bases). The V and J ends lost 6 bases and 0 bases respectively, with 14 bases between them. Germline V gene lookup returns CDR1 SQVTM and CDR2 ANQGSEA. This CDR3 has 14 amino acids. The CDR3 DNA follows: TGCAGCGTCTCCCGCGGGGGTATGAACACTGAAGCTTTCTTT. Encoded protein: CSVSRGGMNTEAFF.

This rearrangement joins TRBV20-1 to TRBJ2-4; D possibly uses TRBD1 or TRBD2 (5 bases each). The CDR3 spans 14 residues. The V end was cut by 3 bases, the J end by 8 bases, with 17 bases between. CDR1 DFQATT and CDR2 SNEGSKA come from the germline V gene (reference sequence). CDR3 region: CSARAPGRLDIQYF. CDR3 nucleotide sequence: TGCAGTGCTAGGGCTCCGGGGCGCTTAGACATTCAGTACTTC.

This chain uses TRBV24-1 with TRBJ2-3, with 9 bases identical to TRBD1. Looked up from germline, CDR1 is KGHDR and CDR2 is SFDVKD. V dropped 3 bases and J dropped 6; count of bases not matched to a gene: 6. CDR3 length equals 15 residues. The CDR3 DNA sequence: TGTGCCACCAGTGATACACAGGGGGCTGGGGATACGCAGTATTTT. Translated, it gives CATSDTQGAGDTQYF.

The CDR3 protein is CSARSGQTQYF. The CDR3 DNA sequence: TGCAGCGCGAGGTCAGGTCAGACCCAGTACTTC. This sequence joins TRBV29-1 and TRBJ2-5; D not certain. V was pared by 7 bases and J by 6 bases, with 12 bases between. CDR3 size: 11 residues. The V gene's germline CDR1 is SQVTM and CDR2 ANQGSEA.

This clonotype was counted a single time. The V gene is TRBV7-2, the J gene TRBJ1-2; D gene uncertain. The CDR3 is made up of 15 amino acids. Germline V gene lookup returns CDR1 SGHTA and CDR2 FQGNSA. V was trimmed by 1 base and J by 7 bases, leaving 16 bases between them. The CDR3 DNA reads as TGTGCCAGCAGCTTAGACCGGTGGACCGCTGGTGGCTACACCTTC. This gives the protein CASSLDRWTAGGYTF.